What follows describes a single TCR beta chain. No antigen is known for it. This CDR3 comprises 14 residues. From germline, CDR1 is MNHNS and CDR2 SASEGT. Losses at the gene ends were 5 bases for V and 4 bases for J; bases not matched to a gene: 8. Amplification used 60 Vbeta primers and 13 Jbeta primers. Measured with immunoSEQ multiplex PCR; TCRdb has only the in-frame clones, and not every one. The sample holds 45,000 to 60,000 clones, 55% to 85% seen once. This record belongs to a study of cytomegalovirus exposure and HLA in healthy donors. Findings of the study overall: Analysis performed later found roughly 17,000 TCR beta sequences associated with HLA alleles at 0.05 false discovery rate. In vitro experiments confirmed that a few CMV-associated chains were specific for CMV antigens. When presence/absence was analysed, sequencing depth was taken to be roughly uniform across donors.

This receptor was obtained from a woman between 50 and 59 years old in good health and CMV-seronegative. The sequenced sample was PBMCs. The V call is TRBV6-1, the J call TRBJ2-7; 7 nucleotides line up with TRBD1. The CDR3 region is CASSRDRDGYEQYF. The CDR3, as DNA: TGTGCCAGCAGTCGCGACAGGGATGGGTACGAGCAGTACTTC.